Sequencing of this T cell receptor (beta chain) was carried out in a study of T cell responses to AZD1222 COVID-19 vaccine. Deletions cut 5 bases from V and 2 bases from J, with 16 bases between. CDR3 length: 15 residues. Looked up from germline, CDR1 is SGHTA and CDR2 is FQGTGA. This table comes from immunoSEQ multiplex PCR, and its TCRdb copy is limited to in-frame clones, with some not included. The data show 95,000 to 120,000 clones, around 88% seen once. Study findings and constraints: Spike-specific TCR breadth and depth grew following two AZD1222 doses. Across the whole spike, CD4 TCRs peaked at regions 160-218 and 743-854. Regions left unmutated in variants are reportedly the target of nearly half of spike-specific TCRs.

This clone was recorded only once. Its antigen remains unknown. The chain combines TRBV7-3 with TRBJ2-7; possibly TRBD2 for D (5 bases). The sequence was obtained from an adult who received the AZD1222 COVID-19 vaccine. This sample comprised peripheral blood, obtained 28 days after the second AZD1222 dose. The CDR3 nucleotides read TGTGCCAGCAGCACCCGGGAAATATTGCCCTACGAGCAGTACTTC. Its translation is CASSTREILPYEQYF.